This passage covers 20 T cell receptor beta chains from one sample sequenced in a study of CD8 T cells in Susac syndrome. RNA totalling about 0.45 to 1 ug underwent reverse transcription with random hexamers. Using its own MiXCR run on the immunoSEQ multiplex PCR reads, TCRdb lists one record per CDR3 protein. The repertoire holds fewer than 85,000 distinct CDR3 sequences, with about 95% as singletons. Specimen: CD8+ T cells from PBMCs. These receptors all stem from a human donor with multiple sclerosis.

The chain uses TRBV12-3 or TRBV12-4 and TRBJ1-2; tentative D call: TRBD1 (6 bases). The CDR3 runs 15 residues. V shed 5 bases and J shed 8 bases, with 21 bases lying between them. In DNA, the CDR3 is TGTGCCAGCAGTCTATCTTCGGGGGGCGCATGGGGCTACACCTTC. Protein product: CASSLSSGGAWGYTF.

This sequence joins TRBV13 and TRBJ2-7; the D gene is possibly TRBD1 (5 bases). The CDR3 runs to 15 residues. Germline V gives CDR1 PRHDT, CDR2 FYEKMQ (reference sequence). Trimming pared 2 bases from V and 0 bases from J, leaving 11 bases between. CDR3 sequence: CASSLRTRSSYEQYF. The CDR3, as DNA: TGTGCCAGCAGCTTAAGGACACGCAGCTCCTACGAGCAGTACTTC.

The V call is TRBV29-1, the J call TRBJ2-7, with 12 bases matching TRBD2. Trimming cost V 7 bases and J 0 bases; bases outside gene matches: 13. The V gene's germline CDR1 is SQVTM and CDR2 ANQGSEA. This CDR3 spans 17 amino acids. The CDR3 nucleotides read TGCAGCGCAGGGGCACTAGCGGGGGGCCGGAGCTCCTACGAGCAGTACTTC. Residues: CSAGALAGGRSSYEQYF.

The chain uses TRBV6-1 and TRBJ2-1; D remains unclear. Trimming removed 4 bases at V and 0 bases at J, with 10 bases between. The CDR3 runs to 15 residues. Germline CDR1 is MNHNS and CDR2 is SASEGT. CDR3 region: CASSASVSSYNEQFF. The DNA of the CDR3 is TGTGCCAGCAGTGCTTCGGTGAGCTCCTACAATGAGCAGTTCTTC.

This sequence joins TRBV3-1 and TRBJ1-1; no clear D gene. V was shortened by 1 base and J by 8 bases, with 8 bases between the two germline ends. Germline loops: CDR1 LGHDT, CDR2 YNNKEL (reference sequence). The CDR3 sequence is 12 residues long. Here the CDR3 reads CASSQVGVEAFF. The CDR3 region has the DNA TGTGCCAGCAGCCAAGTGGGAGTCGAAGCTTTCTTT.

The genes are TRBV5-1 and TRBJ1-1; maybe TRBD1 (5 bases). The V and J ends lost 4 bases and 4 bases respectively, with 11 bases between them. This CDR3 region has 13 residues. CDR1 and CDR2 (germline): SGHRS, YFSETQ. Here the CDR3 DNA reads TGCGCCAGCAGCCCCCTGGGGGGCACTGAAGCTTTCTTT. Its protein is CASSPLGGTEAFF.

The rearrangement joins TRBV7-8 to TRBJ1-1, with D perhaps matching TRBD1 (5 bases). The CDR3 runs to 15 residues. The V end lost 5 bases, the J end lost 1 base, and 14 bases lay between the germline ends. Per germline, CDR1 SGHVS and CDR2 FQNEAQ. In DNA form, the CDR3 reads TGTGCCAGCAGCCCAGGATGGGGCGGGAACACTGAAGCTTTCTTT. Amino acid sequence: CASSPGWGGNTEAFF.

This chain links TRBV19 with TRBJ1-5; a weak D match, TRBD1 (6 bases). The CDR3 sequence is 15 residues long. Germline V gives CDR1 LNHDA, CDR2 SQIVND (reference sequence). Between the trimmed V and J ends, which lost 4 bases and 0 bases, there was a span of 10 bases. CDR3 nucleotides: TGTGCCAGTAGTACGCAACAGGGTAGCAATCAGCCCCAGCATTTT. Translating gives CASSTQQGSNQPQHF. The full variable domain, in which reference TRBV19 and TRBJ1-5 provide the parts outside the CDR3, is DGGITQSPKYLFRKEGQNVTLSCEQNLNHDAMYWYRQDPGQGLRLIYYSQIVNDFQKGDIAEGYSVSREKKESFPLTVTSAQKNPTAFYLCASSTQQGSNQPQHFGDGTRLSIL.

V gene TRBV7-6 combines with J gene TRBJ2-5; D may match TRBD1 or TRBD2 (6 bases each). Trimming took off 3 bases at V and 2 bases at J, with 19 bases between the two ends. The CDR3 extends over 17 amino acids. Germline lookup yields CDR1 SGHVS and CDR2 FNYEAQ. The CDR3 region has the DNA TGTGCCAGCAGCTTGCGGGACACCTTAGGGGAACAAGAGACCCAGTACTTC. Translated, it gives CASSLRDTLGEQETQYF.

Only one count was recorded for this clonotype. J is TRBJ1-2 and V is TRBV2; D is perhaps TRBD1 (5 bases). V was clipped by 6 bases and J by 0 bases, with 17 bases between them. This CDR3 contains 16 residues. From germline, CDR1 is SNHLY and CDR2 FYNNEI. The CDR3, as DNA: TGTGCCAGCAGACCAGGGTTACTTGGCCCTAACTATGGCTACACCTTC. This sequence encodes CASRPGLLGPNYGYTF.

This clonotype was recorded only once. This sequence joins TRBV3-1 and TRBJ2-7; D is unclear. This CDR3 region has 16 residues. V lost 1 base and J lost 0, with 13 bases in between. Germline V gene data show CDR1 as LGHDT and CDR2 as YNNKEL (reference sequence). CDR3 sequence: CASSQAGSPFSYEQYF. The CDR3 DNA is TGTGCCAGCAGCCAAGCTGGGTCCCCGTTCTCCTACGAGCAGTACTTC.

The chain links TRBV24-1 to TRBJ1-3; 7 nucleotides match TRBD1. With V trimmed by 7 bases and J by 3 bases, 17 bases remained unmatched. Germline assignment: CDR1 KGHDR and CDR2 SFDVKD. The CDR3 contains 18 residues. The CDR3, as DNA: TGTGCCACCAGCCTACCTACGACTTTCGACAGGGTTGGAAACACCATATATTTT. It translates to CATSLPTTFDRVGNTIYF.

The chain couples TRBV13 to TRBJ2-3, with 13 bases that match TRBD2. The CDR3 sequence is 16 residues long. The V gene end was trimmed by 3 bases and the J gene end by 6 bases; junction bases not matched to a gene: 6. In germline, CDR1 is PRHDT, CDR2 FYEKMQ (reference sequence). CDR3 sequence (DNA): TGTGCCAGCAGCTTTTGGACTAGCGGGAGTTCGGATACGCAGTATTTT. It encodes CASSFWTSGSSDTQYF.

The CDR3 region is CASTGDLQETQYF. The CDR3 nucleotides are TGTGCCAGCACCGGGGACTTACAAGAGACCCAGTACTTC. The V and J genes are TRBV28 and TRBJ2-5, with D tentatively TRBD2 (6 bases). From germline, CDR1 is MDHEN and CDR2 SYDVKM. V lost 7 bases and J lost 2, with 11 bases in between. This CDR3 is built from 13 residues.

The rearrangement joins TRBV9 to TRBJ2-1; D gene ambiguous. The CDR3 is 12 amino acids. CDR1 and CDR2 (germline): SGDLS, YYNGEE. Trimming took off 2 bases at V and 3 bases at J, with 3 bases between the two ends. The DNA for the CDR3 is TGTGCCAGCAGCGTCGGCTACAATGAGCAGTTCTTC. It codes for CASSVGYNEQFF. Based on the CDR3 plus reference TRBV9 and TRBJ2-1, the full variable domain is DSGVTQTPKHLITATGQRVTLRCSPRSGDLSVYWYQQSLDQGLQFLIQYYNGEERAKGNILERFSAQQFPDLHSELNLSSLELGDSALYFCASSVGYNEQFFGPGTRLTVL.

This chain links TRBV7-9 with TRBJ2-4; possible D gene TRBD1, 5 bases. This CDR3 region has 13 residues. Germline CDR1 is SEHNR and CDR2 is FQNEAQ (reference sequence). Trimming took 5 bases from V and 6 from J, leaving 11 bases between them. The CDR3 loop reads CASSPDILNIQYF. The CDR3 DNA is TGTGCCAGCAGCCCGGACATCTTAAACATTCAGTACTTC. The variable domain in full, with the rest retrieved from reference TRBV7-9 and TRBJ2-4, is DTGVSQNPRHKITKRGQNVTFRCDPISEHNRLYWYRQTLGQGPEFLTYFQNEAQLEKSRLLSDRFSAERPKGSFSTLEIQRTEQGDSAMYLCASSPDILNIQYFGAGTRLSVL.

This clonotype was detected only once. The gene calls are TRBV19 and TRBJ2-1, with 10 bases aligning to TRBD2. V dropped 2 bases and J dropped 4; count of bases not matched to a gene: 14. The V gene's germline CDR1 is LNHDA and CDR2 SQIVND (reference sequence). There are 19 residues in the CDR3. The CDR3 region is CASSITLGWELAGYNEQFF. The CDR3 region has the DNA TGTGCCAGTAGTATAACGCTTGGTTGGGAACTAGCGGGGTACAATGAGCAGTTCTTC.

The V call is TRBV6-1, the J call TRBJ1-5; TRBD1 is a possible D gene (5 bases). Germline CDR1 reads MNHNS; CDR2 reads SASEGT. The V and J ends lost 4 bases and 4 bases respectively, with 14 bases between them. CDR3 length: 15 amino acids. In DNA, the CDR3 is TGTGCCAGCAGTGTCAGGGAGGGGTCTAATCAGCCCCAGCATTTT. As protein: CASSVREGSNQPQHF.

The chain employs TRBV9 and TRBJ2-2; tentatively, D is TRBD1 or TRBD2 (5 bases each). This CDR3 spans 17 amino acids. Germline V gene sequence: CDR1 SGDLS, CDR2 YYNGEE. V was cut by 4 bases and J by 1 base, with 17 bases left in between. CDR3: CASSMPIGTVNTGELFF. The CDR3 DNA sequence: TGTGCCAGCAGCATGCCCATAGGGACGGTGAACACCGGGGAGCTGTTTTTT.

The chain couples TRBV29-1 to TRBJ2-5; D unclear. Germline CDR1 is SQVTM and CDR2 is ANQGSEA. Trimming cost V 6 bases and J 6 bases, with 11 bases left between them. CDR3 size: 11 residues. The CDR3 loop reads CSVDWYQTQYF. In nucleotides, the CDR3 is TGCAGCGTCGACTGGTATCAGACCCAGTACTTC. Variable domain in full (rest from reference TRBV29-1 and TRBJ2-5): SAVISQKPSRDICQRGTSLTIQCQVDSQVTMMFWYRQQPGQSLTLIATANQGSEATYESGFVIDKFPISRPNLTFSTLTVSNMSPEDSSIYLCSVDWYQTQYFGPGTRLLVL.